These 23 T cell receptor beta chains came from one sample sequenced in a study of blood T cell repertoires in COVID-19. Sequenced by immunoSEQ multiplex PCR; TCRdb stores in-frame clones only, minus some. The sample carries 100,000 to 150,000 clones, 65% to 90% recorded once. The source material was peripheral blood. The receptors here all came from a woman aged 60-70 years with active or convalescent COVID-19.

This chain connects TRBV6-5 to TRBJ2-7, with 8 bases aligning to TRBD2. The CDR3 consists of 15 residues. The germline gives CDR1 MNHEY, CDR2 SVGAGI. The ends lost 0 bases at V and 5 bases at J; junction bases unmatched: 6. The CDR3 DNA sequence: TGTGCCAGCAGTTACTCTCTAGCGGGTAACCACGAGCAGTACTTC. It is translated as CASSYSLAGNHEQYF.

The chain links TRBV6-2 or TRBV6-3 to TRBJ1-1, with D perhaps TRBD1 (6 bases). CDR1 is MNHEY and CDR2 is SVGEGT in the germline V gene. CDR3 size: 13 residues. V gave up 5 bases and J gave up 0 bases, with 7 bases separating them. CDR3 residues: CASSDRMNTEAFF. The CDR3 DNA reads TGTGCCAGCAGTGACAGGATGAACACTGAAGCTTTCTTT.

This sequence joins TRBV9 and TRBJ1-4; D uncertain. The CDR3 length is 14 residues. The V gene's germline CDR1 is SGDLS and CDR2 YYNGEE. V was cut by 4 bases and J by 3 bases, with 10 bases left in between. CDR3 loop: CASSPQQPNEKLFF. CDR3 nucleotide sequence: TGTGCCAGCAGCCCCCAACAGCCTAATGAAAAACTGTTTTTT.

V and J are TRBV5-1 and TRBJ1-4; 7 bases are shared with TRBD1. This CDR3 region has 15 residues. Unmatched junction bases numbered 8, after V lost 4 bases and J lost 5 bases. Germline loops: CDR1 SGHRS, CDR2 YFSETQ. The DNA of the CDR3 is TGCGCCAGCAGCGAACTACAGGGGTCGAATGAAAAACTGTTTTTT. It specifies CASSELQGSNEKLFF.

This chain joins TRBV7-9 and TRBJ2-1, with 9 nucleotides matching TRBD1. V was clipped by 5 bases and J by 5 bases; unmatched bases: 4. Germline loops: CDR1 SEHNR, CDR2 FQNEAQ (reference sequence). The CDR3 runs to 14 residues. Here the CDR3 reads CASSPGTGNNEQFF. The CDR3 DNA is TGTGCCAGCAGCCCCGGGACAGGGAACAATGAGCAGTTCTTC.

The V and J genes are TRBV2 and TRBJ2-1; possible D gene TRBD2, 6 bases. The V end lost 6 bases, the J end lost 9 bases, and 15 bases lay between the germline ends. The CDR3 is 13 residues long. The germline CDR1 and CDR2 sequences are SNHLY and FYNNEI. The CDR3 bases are TGTGCCAGCAGGGACTACCCAAGTGGTGAGCAGTTCTTC. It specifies CASRDYPSGEQFF. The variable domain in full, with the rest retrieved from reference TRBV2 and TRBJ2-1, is EPEVTQTPSHQVTQMGQEVILRCVPISNHLYFYWYRQILGQKVEFLVSFYNNEISEKSEIFDDQFSVERPDGSNFTLKIRSTKLEDSAMYFCASRDYPSGEQFFGPGTRLTVL.

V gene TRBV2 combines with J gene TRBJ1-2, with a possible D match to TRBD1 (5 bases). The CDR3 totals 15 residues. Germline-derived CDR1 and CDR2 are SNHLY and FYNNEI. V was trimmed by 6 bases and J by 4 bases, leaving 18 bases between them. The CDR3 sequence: CASRGGPMGFYGYTF. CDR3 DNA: TGTGCCAGCAGGGGGGGTCCTATGGGGTTCTATGGCTACACCTTC.

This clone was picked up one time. This CDR3 is CASSLWGGGNEKLFF. The CDR3 nucleotides read TGTGCCAGCAGTTTATGGGGAGGGGGGAATGAAAAACTGTTTTTT. This chain uses TRBV28 with TRBJ1-4, with a tentative D call TRBD1 (6 bases). CDR3 length equals 15 residues. The V end lost 0 bases, the J end lost 5 bases, and 10 bases lay between the germline ends. CDR1 MDHEN and CDR2 SYDVKM come from the germline V gene.

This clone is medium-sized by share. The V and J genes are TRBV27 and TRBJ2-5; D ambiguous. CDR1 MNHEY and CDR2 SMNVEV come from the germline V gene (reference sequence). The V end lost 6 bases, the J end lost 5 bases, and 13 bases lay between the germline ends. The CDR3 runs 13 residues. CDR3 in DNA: TGTGCCAGCAGCCAGCAGGTTTGGGAGACCCAGTACTTC. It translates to CASSQQVWETQYF.

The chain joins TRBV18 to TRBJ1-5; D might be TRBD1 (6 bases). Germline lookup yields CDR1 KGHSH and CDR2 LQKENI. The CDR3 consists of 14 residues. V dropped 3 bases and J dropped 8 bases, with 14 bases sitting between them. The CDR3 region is CASSPTGGWEPQHF. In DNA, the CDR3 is TGTGCCAGCTCACCGACAGGAGGTTGGGAGCCCCAGCATTTT.

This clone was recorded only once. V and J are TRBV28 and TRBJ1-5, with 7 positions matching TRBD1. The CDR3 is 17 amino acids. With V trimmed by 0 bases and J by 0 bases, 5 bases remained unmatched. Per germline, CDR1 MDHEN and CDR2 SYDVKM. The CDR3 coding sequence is TGTGCCAGCAGTTTATGGGGCCAGGGGGGTAGCAATCAGCCCCAGCATTTT. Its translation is CASSLWGQGGSNQPQHF.

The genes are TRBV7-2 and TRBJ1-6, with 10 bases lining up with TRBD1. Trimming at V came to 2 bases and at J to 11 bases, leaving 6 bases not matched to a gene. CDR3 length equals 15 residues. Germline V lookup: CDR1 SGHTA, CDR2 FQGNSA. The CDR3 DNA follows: TGTGCCAGCAGCTTATTAGACAGGGGGCGTACACCCCTCCACTTT. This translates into CASSLLDRGRTPLHF.

CDR3 in amino acids: CAISEEGTGNGYTF. The CDR3, as DNA: TGTGCCATCAGTGAGGAAGGGACAGGGAACGGCTACACCTTC. J is TRBJ1-2 and V is TRBV10-3, with 9 nucleotides matching TRBD1. Trimming removed 2 bases from V and 8 bases from J; junction bases left unmatched: 6. The CDR3 totals 14 residues. Looked up from germline, CDR1 is ENHRY and CDR2 is SYGVKD.

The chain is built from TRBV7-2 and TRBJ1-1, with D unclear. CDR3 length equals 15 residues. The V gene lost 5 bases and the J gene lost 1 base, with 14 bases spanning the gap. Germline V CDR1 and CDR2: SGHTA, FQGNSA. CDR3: CASSPTLRWNTEAFF. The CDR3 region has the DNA TGTGCCAGCAGCCCTACGTTGAGATGGAACACTGAAGCTTTCTTT. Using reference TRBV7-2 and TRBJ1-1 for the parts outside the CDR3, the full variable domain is GAGVSQSPSNKVTEKGKDVELRCDPISGHTALYWYRQSLGQGLEFLIYFQGNSAPDKSGLPSDRFSAERTGGSVSTLTIQRTQQEDSAVYLCASSPTLRWNTEAFFGQGTRLTVV.

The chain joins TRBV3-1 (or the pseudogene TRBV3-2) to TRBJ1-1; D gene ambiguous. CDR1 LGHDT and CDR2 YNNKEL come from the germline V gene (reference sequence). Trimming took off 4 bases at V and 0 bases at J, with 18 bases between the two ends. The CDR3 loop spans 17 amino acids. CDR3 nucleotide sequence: TGTGCCAGCAGCCTCGCGCCACGAGGCCCTTTGAACACTGAAGCTTTCTTT. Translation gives CASSLAPRGPLNTEAFF.

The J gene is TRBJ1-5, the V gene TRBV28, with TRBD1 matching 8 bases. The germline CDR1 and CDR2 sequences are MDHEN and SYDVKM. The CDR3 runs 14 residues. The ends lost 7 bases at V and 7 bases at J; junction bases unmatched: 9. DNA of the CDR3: TGTGCCAGCACTCGACAGGGGATATCCCAGCCCCAGCATTTT. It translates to CASTRQGISQPQHF.

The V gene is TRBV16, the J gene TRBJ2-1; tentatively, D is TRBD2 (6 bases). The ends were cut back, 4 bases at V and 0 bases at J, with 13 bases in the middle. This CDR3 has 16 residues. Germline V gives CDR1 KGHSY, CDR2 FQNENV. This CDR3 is CASSLPLALSYNEQFF. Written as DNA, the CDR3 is TGTGCCAGCAGCCTACCTCTAGCGCTCTCCTACAATGAGCAGTTCTTC.

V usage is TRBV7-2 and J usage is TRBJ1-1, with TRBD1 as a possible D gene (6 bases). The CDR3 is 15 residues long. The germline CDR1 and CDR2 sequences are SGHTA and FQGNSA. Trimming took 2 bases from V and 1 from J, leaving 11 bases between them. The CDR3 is CASSLRLGANTEAFF. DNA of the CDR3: TGTGCCAGCAGCTTAAGGCTGGGGGCGAACACTGAAGCTTTCTTT.

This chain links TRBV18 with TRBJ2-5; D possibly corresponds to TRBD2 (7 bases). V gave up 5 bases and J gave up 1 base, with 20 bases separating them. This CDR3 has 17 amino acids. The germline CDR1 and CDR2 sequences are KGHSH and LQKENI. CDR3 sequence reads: CASSIPRGGSGQETQYF. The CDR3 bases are TGTGCCAGCTCAATACCAAGGGGGGGGTCCGGCCAAGAGACCCAGTACTTC.

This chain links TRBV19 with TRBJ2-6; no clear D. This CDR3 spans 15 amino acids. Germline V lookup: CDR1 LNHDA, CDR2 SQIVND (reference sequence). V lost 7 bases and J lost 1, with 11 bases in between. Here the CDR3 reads CASMRQTSGANVLTF. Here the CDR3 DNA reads TGTGCCAGTATGCGTCAGACTTCTGGGGCCAACGTCCTGACTTTC.

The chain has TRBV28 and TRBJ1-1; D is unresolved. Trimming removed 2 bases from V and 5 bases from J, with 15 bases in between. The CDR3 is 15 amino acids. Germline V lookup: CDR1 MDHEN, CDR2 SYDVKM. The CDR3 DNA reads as TGTGCCAGCAGTTTAGGAAGGGAGATATCGACTGAAGCTTTCTTT. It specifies CASSLGREISTEAFF.

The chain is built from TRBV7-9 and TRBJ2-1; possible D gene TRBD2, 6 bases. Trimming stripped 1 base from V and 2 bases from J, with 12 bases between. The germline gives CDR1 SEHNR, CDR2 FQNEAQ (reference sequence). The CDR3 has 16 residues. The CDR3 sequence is CASSLVTGAAYNEQFF. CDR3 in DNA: TGTGCCAGCAGCTTAGTTACGGGAGCGGCCTACAATGAGCAGTTCTTC.

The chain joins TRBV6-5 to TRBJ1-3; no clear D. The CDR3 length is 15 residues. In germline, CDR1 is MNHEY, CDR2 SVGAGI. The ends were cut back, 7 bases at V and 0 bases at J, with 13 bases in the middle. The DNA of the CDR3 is TGTGCCAGCAACAACCCCGCCGTCTCTGGAAACACCATATATTTT. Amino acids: CASNNPAVSGNTIYF.